This TCR beta chain was obtained from a study of blood T cell repertoires in COVID-19. Background on the study: Some COVID-19 samples were acute and others convalescent; all came from the United States, Italy and Spain. Sources were T cells, B-cell-depleted T cells, or PBMCs; the material itself was cDNA or gDNA.

Under the authors' procedure: By means of reference gene primer amplification, nucleated cell counts were estimated. Data came from immunoSEQ multiplex PCR; TCRdb stores just in-frame clones and leaves some out. V, J and clone size were drawn from that table, and D and trimming were deduced from the DNA. Altogether 150,000 or so clones are present, around 88% being singletons, with the ten largest covering around 2.9%. V shed 4 bases and J shed 13 bases, with 16 bases lying between them. Germline CDR1 and CDR2: SGHTA and FQGNSA. The CDR3 contains 12 residues. The gene calls are TRBV7-2 and TRBJ1-2; D call uncertain. The sample comprised peripheral blood. This receptor was identified in a man aged 55 to 69 with active or convalescent COVID-19. The CDR3 loop reads CASSSLGEGATF. CDR3 nucleotides: TGTGCCAGCAGCTCGCTCGGGGAGGGAGCCACCTTC. Full variable domain (rest looked up from reference TRBV7-2 and TRBJ1-2): GAGVSQSPSNKVTEKGKDVELRCDPISGHTALYWYRQSLGQGLEFLIYFQGNSAPDKSGLPSDRFSAERTGGSVSTLTIQRTQQEDSAVYLCASSSLGEGATFGSGTRLTVV.